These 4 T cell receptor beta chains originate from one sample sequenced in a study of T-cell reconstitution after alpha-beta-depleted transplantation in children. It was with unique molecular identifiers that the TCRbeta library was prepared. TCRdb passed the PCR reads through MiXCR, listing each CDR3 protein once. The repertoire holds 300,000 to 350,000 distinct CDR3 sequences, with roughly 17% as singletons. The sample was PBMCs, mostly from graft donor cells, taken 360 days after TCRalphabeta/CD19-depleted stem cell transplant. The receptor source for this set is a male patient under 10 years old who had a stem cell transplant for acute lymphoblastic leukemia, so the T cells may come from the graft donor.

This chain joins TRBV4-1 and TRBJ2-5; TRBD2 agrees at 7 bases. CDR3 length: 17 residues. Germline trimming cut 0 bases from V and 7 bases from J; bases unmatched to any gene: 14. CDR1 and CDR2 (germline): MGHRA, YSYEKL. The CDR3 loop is CASSQDLAGVGGGTQYF. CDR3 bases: TGCGCCAGCAGCCAAGATCTGGCGGGAGTAGGCGGCGGGACCCAGTACTTC.

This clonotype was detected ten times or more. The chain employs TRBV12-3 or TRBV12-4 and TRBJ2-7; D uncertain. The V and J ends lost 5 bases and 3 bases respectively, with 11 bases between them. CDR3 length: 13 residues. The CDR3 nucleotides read TGTGCCAGCAGTCCCGACTCACTCTACGAGCAGTACTTC. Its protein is CASSPDSLYEQYF.

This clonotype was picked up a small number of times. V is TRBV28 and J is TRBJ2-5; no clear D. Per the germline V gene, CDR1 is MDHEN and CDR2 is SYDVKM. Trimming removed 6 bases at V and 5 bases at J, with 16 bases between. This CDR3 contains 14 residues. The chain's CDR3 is CASSNRISWETQYF. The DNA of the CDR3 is TGTGCCAGCAGCAACAGAATTTCGTGGGAGACCCAGTACTTC.

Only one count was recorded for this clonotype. Here the CDR3 reads CASSQGFGTSVSHRQFF. In DNA form, the CDR3 reads TGTGCCAGCAGCCAAGGATTTGGGACTAGTGTCTCCCACCGACAGTTCTTC. The chain uses TRBV4-2 and TRBJ2-1, with TRBD2 identical over 8 bases. Looked up from germline, CDR1 is LGHNA and CDR2 is YNFKEQ. The CDR3 consists of 17 residues. Losses at the gene ends were 1 base for V and 13 bases for J; bases not matched to a gene: 18.